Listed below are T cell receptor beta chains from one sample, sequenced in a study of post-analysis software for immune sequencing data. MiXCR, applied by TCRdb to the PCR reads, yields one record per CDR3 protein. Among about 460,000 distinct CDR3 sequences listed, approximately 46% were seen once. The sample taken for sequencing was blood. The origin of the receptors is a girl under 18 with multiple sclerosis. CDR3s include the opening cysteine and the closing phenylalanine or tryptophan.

CDR3aa: CASAGILNIQYF; v_gene: TRBV12-5; j_gene: TRBJ2-4
CDR3aa: CASSVILAGADTQYF; v_gene: TRBV9; j_gene: TRBJ2-3
CDR3aa: CASSPRANYEQYF; v_gene: TRBV27; j_gene: TRBJ2-7
CDR3aa: CASRGQGGYGYTF; v_gene: TRBV6-5; j_gene: TRBJ1-2
CDR3aa: CSGRTSMDEQYF; v_gene: TRBV29-1; j_gene: TRBJ2-7
CDR3aa: CASSLAEEGAHEQFF; v_gene: TRBV7-8; j_gene: TRBJ2-1
CDR3aa: CSVAPYVAGGNEQYF; v_gene: TRBV29-1; j_gene: TRBJ2-7
CDR3aa: CASKTSSSYEQYF; v_gene: TRBV11-1; j_gene: TRBJ2-7
CDR3aa: CASNRGTYEQYF; v_gene: TRBV28; j_gene: TRBJ2-7
CDR3aa: CAISESVAGVYEQYF; v_gene: TRBV10-3; j_gene: TRBJ2-7
CDR3aa: CASSKGGSSSYNEQFF; v_gene: TRBV21-1; j_gene: TRBJ2-1
CDR3aa: CASSLGAGRGYTF; v_gene: TRBV7-2; j_gene: TRBJ1-2
CDR3aa: CASSLGDRQYF; v_gene: TRBV11-2; j_gene: TRBJ2-5
CDR3aa: CSDTQGRGADTQYF; v_gene: TRBV29-1; j_gene: TRBJ2-3
CDR3aa: CASSLSYSVETQYF; v_gene: TRBV7-2; j_gene: TRBJ2-5
CDR3aa: CSARKRTSTYEQYF; v_gene: TRBV20-1; j_gene: TRBJ2-7
CDR3aa: CASSLTGVSNEQFF; v_gene: TRBV7-3; j_gene: TRBJ2-1
CDR3aa: CASSLDARKSTEAFF; v_gene: TRBV12-3/TRBV12-4; j_gene: TRBJ1-1
CDR3aa: CATSIDHSNQPQHF; v_gene: TRBV15; j_gene: TRBJ1-5
CDR3aa: CASSAWTGREETQYF; v_gene: TRBV9; j_gene: TRBJ2-5
CDR3aa: CASSGAGQCGYTF; v_gene: TRBV27; j_gene: TRBJ1-2
CDR3aa: CASSSGIASGHNEQFF; v_gene: TRBV28; j_gene: TRBJ2-1
CDR3aa: CASRALAMGYNEQFF; v_gene: TRBV2; j_gene: TRBJ2-1
CDR3aa: CASSAGTSPVTEQFF; v_gene: TRBV2; j_gene: TRBJ2-1
CDR3aa: CSASLGGLLQETQYF; v_gene: TRBV20-1; j_gene: TRBJ2-5
CDR3aa: CASSVVPMGTEAFF; v_gene: TRBV9; j_gene: TRBJ1-1
CDR3aa: CSASKLAATYEQYF; v_gene: TRBV20-1; j_gene: TRBJ2-7
CDR3aa: CASSRKGQTLYEQYF; v_gene: TRBV28; j_gene: TRBJ2-7
CDR3aa: CAISEGLVAGASNQPQHF; v_gene: TRBV10-3; j_gene: TRBJ1-5
CDR3aa: CASSQLAGDYNEQYF; v_gene: TRBV4-2; j_gene: TRBJ2-5
CDR3aa: CASSTHLTRDADTQYF; v_gene: TRBV7-9; j_gene: TRBJ2-3
CDR3aa: CSVDRAGGYNEQFF; v_gene: TRBV29-1; j_gene: TRBJ2-1
CDR3aa: CASTPGGGTDTQYF; v_gene: TRBV2; j_gene: TRBJ2-3
CDR3aa: CASSSPGQGTHEQYF; v_gene: TRBV6-2/TRBV6-3; j_gene: TRBJ2-7
CDR3aa: CSAYNRANQPQHF; v_gene: TRBV20-1; j_gene: TRBJ1-5
CDR3aa: CASCCRSYEQYF; v_gene: TRBV10-1; j_gene: TRBJ2-7
CDR3aa: CATIGGSYGEQFF; v_gene: TRBV24-1; j_gene: TRBJ2-1
CDR3aa: CASSLTRETHQAGNIYEQYF; v_gene: TRBV27; j_gene: .
CDR3aa: CASSSGQGTSGYTF; v_gene: TRBV12-3/TRBV12-4; j_gene: TRBJ1-2
CDR3aa: CASNDPWDGHTF; v_gene: TRBV6-1; j_gene: TRBJ1-2
CDR3aa: CAISESLAARMFGYTF; v_gene: TRBV10-3; j_gene: TRBJ1-2
CDR3aa: CAISDPSGRTDTQYF; v_gene: TRBV10-3; j_gene: TRBJ2-3
CDR3aa: CSVQGRFGAVFF; v_gene: TRBV20-1; j_gene: TRBJ1-4
CDR3aa: CSVLRPRTSGTPSYNEQFF; v_gene: TRBV29-1; j_gene: TRBJ2-1
CDR3aa: CASSPPDGSSYNEQFF; v_gene: TRBV18; j_gene: TRBJ2-1
CDR3aa: CARSVSYEQYF; v_gene: TRBV7-9; j_gene: TRBJ2-7
CDR3aa: CASSQDLRTSGRGGEQFF; v_gene: TRBV4-3; j_gene: TRBJ2-1
CDR3aa: CASTSGQGGSVEQYF; v_gene: TRBV28; j_gene: TRBJ2-7
CDR3aa: CASKEQGLSYEQYF; v_gene: TRBV12-3/TRBV12-4; j_gene: TRBJ2-7
CDR3aa: CSVDSQPSYNEQFF; v_gene: TRBV29-1; j_gene: TRBJ2-1
CDR3aa: CASSQWNEQFF; v_gene: TRBV3-1; j_gene: TRBJ2-1
CDR3aa: CASSEAPQETQYF; v_gene: TRBV2; j_gene: TRBJ2-5
CDR3aa: CASDRVADSYNEQFF; v_gene: TRBV5-6; j_gene: TRBJ2-1
CDR3aa: CASSSDRGLTADTQYF; v_gene: TRBV7-6; j_gene: TRBJ2-3
CDR3aa: CASFGLAADNEQFF; v_gene: TRBV28; j_gene: TRBJ2-1
CDR3aa: CASSLAGRLNTEAFF; v_gene: TRBV12-3/TRBV12-4; j_gene: TRBJ1-1
CDR3aa: CASKQMGQGALDTQYF; v_gene: TRBV5-1; j_gene: TRBJ2-3
CDR3aa: CSGGTSGSNEQFF; v_gene: TRBV29-1; j_gene: TRBJ2-1
CDR3aa: CASSLVPGLAAYEQYF; v_gene: TRBV5-1; j_gene: TRBJ2-7
CDR3aa: CSAYRRTDTQYF; v_gene: TRBV20-1; j_gene: TRBJ2-3